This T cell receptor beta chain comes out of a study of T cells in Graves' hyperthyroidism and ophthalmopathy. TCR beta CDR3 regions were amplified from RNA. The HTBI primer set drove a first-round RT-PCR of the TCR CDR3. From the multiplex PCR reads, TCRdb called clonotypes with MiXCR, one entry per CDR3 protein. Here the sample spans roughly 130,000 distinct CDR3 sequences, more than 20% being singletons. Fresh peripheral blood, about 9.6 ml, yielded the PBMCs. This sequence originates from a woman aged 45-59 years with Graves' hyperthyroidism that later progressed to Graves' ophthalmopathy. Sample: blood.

The chain's CDR3 is CSARGLAGGRTDTQYF. The CDR3 DNA reads as TGCAGTGCTAGAGGTCTAGCGGGAGGTCGCACAGATACGCAGTATTTT. The J gene is TRBJ2-3, the V gene TRBV20-1; 11 bases align to TRBD2. J was trimmed by 1 base and V by 1 base; bases with no gene match: 4. This CDR3 contains 16 residues. CDR1 is DFQATT and CDR2 is SNEGSKA in the germline V gene (reference sequence).